This T cell receptor beta chain originates from a study of metastatic and nonmetastatic thyroid tumors. At the level of the study: Malignant thyroid and benign thyroid patients provided blood and tumor or nodule tissue whose repertoires were compared. Study-level findings and limits: Reported TCR beta diversity, measured in blood and tumor, was significantly higher for malignant thyroid tumors than for benign nodules.

All patients were untreated before thyroid surgery. As processed by the authors: Variation in CDR3 across clinicopathological groups served as the basis for constructing a distant-metastasis classifier in papillary thyroid cancer. TCRdb reprocessed the PCR reads using MiXCR. TCRdb, not the authors, supplied the V and J calls. The table lists about 6,400 clones, roughly 15% of them singletons. The table lists this clone with many counts. Its antigen remains unknown. The sequencing input was tumor tissue. This receptor was taken from a male donor with papillary thyroid cancer or a benign thyroid nodule (not recorded which). Some clones in this sample may be carry-over from other donors' samples.

For the CDR3, the DNA is TGTGCCAGCAGCCCCACAGGGGACCAAGAGACCCAGTACTTC. Its translation is CASSPTGDQETQYF. V is TRBV7-3 and J is TRBJ2-5; 7 bases match TRBD1. V gave up 5 bases and J gave up 0 bases; unmatched junction bases: 3. This CDR3 has 14 amino acids. Germline CDR1 is SGHTA and CDR2 is FQGTGA.